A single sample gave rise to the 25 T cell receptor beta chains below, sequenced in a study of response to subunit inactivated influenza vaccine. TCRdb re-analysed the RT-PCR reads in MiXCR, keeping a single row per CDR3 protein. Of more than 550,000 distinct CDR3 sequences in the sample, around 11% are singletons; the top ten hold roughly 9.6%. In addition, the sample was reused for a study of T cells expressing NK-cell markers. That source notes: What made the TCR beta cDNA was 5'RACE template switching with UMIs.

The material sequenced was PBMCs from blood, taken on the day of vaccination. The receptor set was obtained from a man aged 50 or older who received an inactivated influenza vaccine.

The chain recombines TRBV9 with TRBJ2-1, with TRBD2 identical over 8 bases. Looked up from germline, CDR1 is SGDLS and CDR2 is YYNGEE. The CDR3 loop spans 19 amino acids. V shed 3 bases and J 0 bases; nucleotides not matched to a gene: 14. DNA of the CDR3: TGTGCCAGCAGCGAGTGGCGGGAGGCCAATCTGAGCTCCTACAATGAGCAGTTCTTC. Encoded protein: CASSEWREANLSSYNEQFF.

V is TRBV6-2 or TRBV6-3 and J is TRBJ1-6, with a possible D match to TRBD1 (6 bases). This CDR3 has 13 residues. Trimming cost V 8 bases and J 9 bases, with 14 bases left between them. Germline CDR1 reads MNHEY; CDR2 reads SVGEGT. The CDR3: CASRMGASSPLHF. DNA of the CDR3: TGTGCCAGCCGGATGGGGGCCAGTTCACCCCTCCACTTT.

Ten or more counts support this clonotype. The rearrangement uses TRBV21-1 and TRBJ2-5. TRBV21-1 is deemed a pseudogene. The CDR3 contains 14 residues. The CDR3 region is CASSKDWAQETQYF. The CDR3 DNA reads TGTGCCAGCAGCAAAGATTGGGCCCAAGAGACCCAGTACTTC.

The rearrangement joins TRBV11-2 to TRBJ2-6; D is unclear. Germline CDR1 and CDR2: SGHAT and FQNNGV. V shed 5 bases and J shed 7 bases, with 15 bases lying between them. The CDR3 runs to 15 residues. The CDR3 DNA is TGTGCCAGCAGCCAAGGACCTGGCCCCGCCAACGTCCTGACTTTC. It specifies CASSQGPGPANVLTF.

This CDR3 is CASSPNRGSYEQYF. The CDR3 DNA sequence: TGTGCCAGCAGCCCCAACAGGGGCTCCTACGAGCAGTACTTC. The gene calls are TRBV11-2 and TRBJ2-7; TRBD1 matches 7 bases. The V gene's germline CDR1 is SGHAT and CDR2 FQNNGV. The V gene end was trimmed by 5 bases and the J gene end by 0 bases; junction bases not matched to a gene: 4. The CDR3 extends over 14 amino acids. The full variable domain, its missing parts supplied by reference TRBV11-2 and TRBJ2-7, is EAGVAQSPRYKIIEKRQSVAFWCNPISGHATLYWYQQILGQGPKLLIQFQNNGVVDDSQLPKDRFSAERLKGVDSTLKIQPAKLEDSAVYLCASSPNRGSYEQYFGPGTRLTVT.

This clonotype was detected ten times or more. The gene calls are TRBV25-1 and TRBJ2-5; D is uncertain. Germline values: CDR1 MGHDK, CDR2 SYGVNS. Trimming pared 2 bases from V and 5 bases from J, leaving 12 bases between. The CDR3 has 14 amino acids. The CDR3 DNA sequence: TGTGCCAGCAGTGAAATCAGTAGCTCGGAGACCCAGTACTTC. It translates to CASSEISSSETQYF.

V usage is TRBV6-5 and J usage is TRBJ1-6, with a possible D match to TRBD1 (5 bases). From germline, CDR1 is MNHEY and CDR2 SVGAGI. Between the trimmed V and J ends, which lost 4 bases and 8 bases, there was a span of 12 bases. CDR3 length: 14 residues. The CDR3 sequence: CASSLRLGHSPLHF. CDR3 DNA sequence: TGTGCCAGCAGTTTAAGGCTGGGGCATTCACCCCTCCACTTT.

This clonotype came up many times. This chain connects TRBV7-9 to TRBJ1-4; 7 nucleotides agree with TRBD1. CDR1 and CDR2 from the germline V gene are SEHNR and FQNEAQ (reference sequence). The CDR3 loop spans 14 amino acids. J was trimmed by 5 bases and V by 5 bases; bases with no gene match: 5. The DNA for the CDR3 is TGTGCCAGCAGCCAGGGACAGCTAAATGAAAAACTGTTTTTT. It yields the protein CASSQGQLNEKLFF. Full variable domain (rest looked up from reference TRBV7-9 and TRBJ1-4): DTGVSQNPRHKITKRGQNVTFRCDPISEHNRLYWYRQTLGQGPEFLTYFQNEAQLEKSRLLSDRFSAERPKGSFSTLEIQRTEQGDSAMYLCASSQGQLNEKLFFGSGTQLSVL.

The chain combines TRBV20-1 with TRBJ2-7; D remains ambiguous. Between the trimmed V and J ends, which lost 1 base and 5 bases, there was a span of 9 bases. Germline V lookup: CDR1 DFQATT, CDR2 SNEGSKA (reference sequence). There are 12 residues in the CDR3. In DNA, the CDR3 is TGCAGTGCTAGAGGGCCCCGCCACGAGCAGTACTTC. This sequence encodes CSARGPRHEQYF.

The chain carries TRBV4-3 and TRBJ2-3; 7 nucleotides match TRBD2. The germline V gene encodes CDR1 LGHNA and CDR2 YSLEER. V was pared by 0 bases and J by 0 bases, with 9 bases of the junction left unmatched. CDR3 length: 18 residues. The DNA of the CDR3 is TGCGCCAGCAGCCAAGATTTGCGGCTAGCGGTTAGCACAGATACGCAGTATTTT. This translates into CASSQDLRLAVSTDTQYF.

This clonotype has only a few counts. CDR3 protein: CASSQDSADSYEQYF. Here the CDR3 DNA reads TGCGCCAGCAGCCAAGATTCCGCGGACTCCTACGAGCAGTACTTC. This chain joins TRBV4-3 and TRBJ2-7; D remains unclear. CDR1 and CDR2 (germline): LGHNA, YSLEER. This CDR3 is 15 amino acids long. V was pared by 0 bases and J by 0 bases, with 9 bases between.

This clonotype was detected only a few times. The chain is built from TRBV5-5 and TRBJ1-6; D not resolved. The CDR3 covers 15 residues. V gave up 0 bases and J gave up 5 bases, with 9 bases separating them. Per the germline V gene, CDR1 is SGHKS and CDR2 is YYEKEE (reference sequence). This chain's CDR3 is CASSLVPANNSPLHF. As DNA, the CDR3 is TGTGCCAGCAGCTTGGTCCCAGCAAATAATTCACCCCTCCACTTT.

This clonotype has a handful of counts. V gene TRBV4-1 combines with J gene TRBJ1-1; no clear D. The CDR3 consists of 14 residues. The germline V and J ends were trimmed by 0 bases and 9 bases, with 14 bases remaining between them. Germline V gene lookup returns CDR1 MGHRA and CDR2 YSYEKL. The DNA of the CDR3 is TGCGCCAGCAGCCAAGAAATCAGGAGGCGTAAAGCTTTCTTT. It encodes CASSQEIRRRKAFF.

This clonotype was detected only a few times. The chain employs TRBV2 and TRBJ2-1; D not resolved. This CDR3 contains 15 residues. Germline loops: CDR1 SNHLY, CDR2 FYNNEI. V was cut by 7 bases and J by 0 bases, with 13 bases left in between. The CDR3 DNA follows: TGTGCCAGCAAGCCGACTTTTTACTCCTACAATGAGCAGTTCTTC. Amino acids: CASKPTFYSYNEQFF.

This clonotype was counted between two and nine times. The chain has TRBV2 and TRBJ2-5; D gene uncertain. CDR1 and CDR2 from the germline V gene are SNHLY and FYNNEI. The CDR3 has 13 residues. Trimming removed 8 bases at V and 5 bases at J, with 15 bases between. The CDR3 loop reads CASRLGTRETQYF. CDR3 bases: TGTGCCAGCCGCCTGGGCACACGGGAGACCCAGTACTTC.

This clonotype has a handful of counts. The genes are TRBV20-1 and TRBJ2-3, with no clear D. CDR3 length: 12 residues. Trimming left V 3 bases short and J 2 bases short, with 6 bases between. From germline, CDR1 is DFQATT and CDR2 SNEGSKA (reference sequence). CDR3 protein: CSASGLTDTQYF. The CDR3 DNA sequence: TGCAGTGCTAGTGGGCTCACAGATACGCAGTATTTT.

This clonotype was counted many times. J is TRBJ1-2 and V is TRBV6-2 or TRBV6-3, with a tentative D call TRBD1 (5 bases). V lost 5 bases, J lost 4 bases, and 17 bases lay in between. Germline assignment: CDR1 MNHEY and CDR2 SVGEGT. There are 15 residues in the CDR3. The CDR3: CASSPGSSQRYGYTF. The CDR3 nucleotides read TGTGCCAGCAGTCCAGGGTCCTCACAACGCTATGGCTACACCTTC.

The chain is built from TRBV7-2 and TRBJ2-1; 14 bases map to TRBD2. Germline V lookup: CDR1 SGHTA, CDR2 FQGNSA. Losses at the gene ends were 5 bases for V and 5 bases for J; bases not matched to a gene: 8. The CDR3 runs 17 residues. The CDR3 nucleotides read TGTGCCAGCAGCATGAGACTAGCGGGGGGGTCCCACAATGAGCAGTTCTTC. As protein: CASSMRLAGGSHNEQFF.

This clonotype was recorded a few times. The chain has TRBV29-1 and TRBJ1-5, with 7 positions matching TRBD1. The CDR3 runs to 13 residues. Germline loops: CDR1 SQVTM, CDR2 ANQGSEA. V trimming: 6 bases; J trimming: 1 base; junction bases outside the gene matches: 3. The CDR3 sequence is CSVLDRSNQPQHF. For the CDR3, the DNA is TGCAGCGTGCTGGACAGGAGCAATCAGCCCCAGCATTTT.

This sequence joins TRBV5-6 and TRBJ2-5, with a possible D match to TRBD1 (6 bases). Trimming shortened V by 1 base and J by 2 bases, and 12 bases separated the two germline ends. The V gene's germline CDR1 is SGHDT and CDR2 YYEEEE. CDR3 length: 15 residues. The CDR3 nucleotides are TGTGCCAGCAGCTTGCTGGCAGGGGCACAAGAGACCCAGTACTTC. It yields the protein CASSLLAGAQETQYF.

The CDR3 reads CASSHTQQTNTEAFF. In DNA form, the CDR3 reads TGCGCCAGCAGCCACACCCAACAGACAAACACTGAAGCTTTCTTT. This chain links TRBV4-3 with TRBJ1-1; no definite D call. CDR1 LGHNA and CDR2 YSLEER come from the germline V gene. The CDR3 extends over 15 amino acids. V was shortened by 3 bases and J by 2 bases, with 13 bases between the two germline ends.

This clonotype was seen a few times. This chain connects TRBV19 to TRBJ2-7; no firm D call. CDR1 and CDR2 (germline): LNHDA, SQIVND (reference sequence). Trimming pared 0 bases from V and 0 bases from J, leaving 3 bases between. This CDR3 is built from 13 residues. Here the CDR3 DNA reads TGTGCCAGTAGTATAGAGAGCTCCTACGAGCAGTACTTC. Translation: CASSIESSYEQYF.

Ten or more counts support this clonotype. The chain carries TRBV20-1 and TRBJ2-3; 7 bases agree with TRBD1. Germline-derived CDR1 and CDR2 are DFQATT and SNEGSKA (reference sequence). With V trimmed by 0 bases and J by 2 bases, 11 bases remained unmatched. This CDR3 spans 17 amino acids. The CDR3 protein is CSARDLRDSESTDTQYF. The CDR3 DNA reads TGCAGTGCTAGAGATTTAAGGGACAGTGAGTCCACAGATACGCAGTATTTT.

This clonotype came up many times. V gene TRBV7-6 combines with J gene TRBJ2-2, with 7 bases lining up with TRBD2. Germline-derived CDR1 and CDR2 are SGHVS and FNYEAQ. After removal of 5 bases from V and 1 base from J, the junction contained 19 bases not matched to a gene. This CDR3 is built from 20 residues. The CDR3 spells CASSLKGGSGHKQNTGELFF. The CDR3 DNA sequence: TGTGCCAGCAGCCTTAAAGGCGGGAGCGGGCACAAACAGAACACCGGGGAGCTGTTTTTT.

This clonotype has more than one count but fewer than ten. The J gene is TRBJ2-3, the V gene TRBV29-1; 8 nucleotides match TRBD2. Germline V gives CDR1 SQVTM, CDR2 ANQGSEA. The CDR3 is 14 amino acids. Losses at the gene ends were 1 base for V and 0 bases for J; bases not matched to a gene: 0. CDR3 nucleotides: TGCAGCGTTGAAGCTAGCGGGAGCACAGATACGCAGTATTTT. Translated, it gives CSVEASGSTDTQYF.